The clone carrying this T cell receptor beta chain was counted between two and nine times. Its matching antigen is unknown. This record comes from a study of response to subunit inactivated influenza vaccine. Whole-study results and caveats: A suggestion made by the authors is that each seasonal influenza vaccination recruits few new T cells.

The germline gives CDR1 SGHDN, CDR2 FVKESK. Deletions cut 5 bases from V and 8 bases from J, with 12 bases between. The CDR3 spans 12 residues. TCRdb processed the RT-PCR reads anew with MiXCR; each CDR3 protein has one entry. The sample includes over 150,000 distinct CDR3 sequences, approximately 15% of them seen just once. The chain links TRBV14 to TRBJ2-5; D might be TRBD2 (5 bases). This clonotype was obtained from a man aged 50 to 60 who received an inactivated influenza vaccine. The sample here was CD8+ T cells sorted from PBMCs, taken 5 days after vaccination. The DNA of the CDR3 is TGTGCCAGCAGCTCTGGACTCCCCACCCAGTACTTC. Translating gives CASSSGLPTQYF.